Presented here are 9 T cell receptor beta chains from one specimen sequenced in a study of cytomegalovirus exposure and HLA in healthy donors. A multiplex PCR was run with 60 Vbeta primers and 13 Jbeta primers. Clones were read by immunoSEQ multiplex PCR, and TCRdb kept only the in-frame ones, dropping some. The sample consists of approximately 190,000 clones, about 80% of them appearing once. Sequencing was carried out using PBMCs. Receptor source: a woman in her twenties or thirties in good health and CMV-seropositive.

J is TRBJ2-5 and V is TRBV28, with a possible D match to TRBD2 (5 bases). The J call may be mistaken, given a closer DNA end match to TRBJ2-7. Per germline, CDR1 MDHEN and CDR2 SYDVKM. CDR3 length: 15 residues. In DNA, the CDR3 is TGTGCCAGCCGCACCTCTAGTGGGAGCACCTACGAGCAGTACTTC. Translated: CASRTSSGSTYEQYF.

The chain joins TRBV9 to TRBJ2-2, with D possibly TRBD1 on 6 matching bases. The ends were cut back, 0 bases at V and 4 bases at J, with 10 bases in the middle. This CDR3 is built from 15 residues. Germline assignment: CDR1 SGDLS and CDR2 YYNGEE. CDR3 protein: CASSVAVGGTGELFF. CDR3 DNA sequence: TGTGCCAGCAGCGTAGCTGTAGGGGGCACCGGGGAGCTGTTTTTT.

The genes are TRBV30 and TRBJ1-5, with 9 bases lining up with TRBD1. The germline V gene encodes CDR1 GTSNPN and CDR2 SVGIG (reference sequence). This CDR3 contains 14 residues. J was trimmed by 2 bases and V by 5 bases; bases with no gene match: 4. CDR3 in amino acids: CAWGQGIGNQPQHF. DNA for the CDR3: TGTGCCTGGGGACAGGGGATTGGCAATCAGCCCCAGCATTTT.

This clone showed up just once. J is TRBJ2-5 and V is TRBV11-3; D possibly corresponds to TRBD2 (5 bases). The assigned J gene may be wrong: the sequence end matches TRBJ2-7 better. The V gene's germline CDR1 is SGHNT and CDR2 YENEEA. The CDR3 totals 13 residues. CDR3 DNA: TGTGCCAGCAGCTCGGGGTACACCTACGAGCAGTACTTC. Protein sequence: CASSSGYTYEQYF.

This clone was found a few times. The chain has TRBV5-4 and TRBJ1-1; a possible D gene is TRBD1 (6 bases). The CDR3 length is 16 residues. Germline CDR1 reads SGHNT; CDR2 reads YYREEE (reference sequence). Trimming stripped 4 bases from V and 1 base from J, with 17 bases between. DNA for the CDR3: TGTGCCAGCAGCCCACAGGGTGGAATGGAGAACACTGAAGCTTTCTTT. It specifies CASSPQGGMENTEAFF.

The genes are TRBV10-3 and TRBJ1-3; D is ambiguous. CDR3 length equals 17 residues. V shed 4 bases and J shed 4 bases, with 20 bases lying between them. Germline V gene sequence: CDR1 ENHRY, CDR2 SYGVKD. CDR3 in DNA: TGTGCCATCAGTGTCCGCCCCACGGGGTCTGTCGGAAACACCATATATTTT. Protein product: CAISVRPTGSVGNTIYF.

The rearrangement joins TRBV28 to TRBJ2-5; 13 bases match TRBD2. Germline CDR1 MDHEN, CDR2 SYDVKM. Germline trimming cut 1 base from V and 5 bases from J; bases unmatched to any gene: 7. This CDR3 has 17 amino acids. CDR3 region: CASSLSRLAGGGETQYF. As DNA, the CDR3 is TGTGCCAGCAGTTTATCGAGACTAGCGGGGGGAGGGGAGACCCAGTACTTC.

This chain links TRBV14 with TRBJ2-7; possible D gene TRBD1, 6 bases. The CDR3 is made up of 21 amino acids. Germline CDR1 is SGHDN and CDR2 is FVKESK. The V end was cut by 3 bases, the J end by 4 bases, with 34 bases between. The CDR3 loop reads CASSHATPGAHPTFSPYEQYF. The DNA of the CDR3 is TGTGCCAGCAGCCACGCCACACCAGGGGCCCACCCGACGTTTAGCCCTTACGAGCAGTACTTC.

This clone was detected only a few times. The chain links TRBV5-1 to TRBJ2-3; TRBD1 matches 10 bases. CDR3 length: 15 amino acids. The J segment lost 4 bases and the V segment lost 2 bases, leaving 4 bases of the junction unmatched. Per the germline V gene, CDR1 is SGHRS and CDR2 is YFSETQ. The CDR3 region has the DNA TGCGCCAGCAGCTTAGGACAGGGGGGGTCAGATACGCAGTATTTT. Protein product: CASSLGQGGSDTQYF.